Listed here are 25 T cell receptor beta chains from one sample, sequenced in a study of read filtering for tumor transcriptome and immune sequencing. From around 0.4 ug of RNA, a library with molecular barcoded alpha/delta and beta/gamma adaptors was made. TCRdb passed the reads through MiXCR, listing each CDR3 protein once. This table holds about 9,200 distinct CDR3 sequences, approximately 15% found once. Sequencing was performed on a population of CD138-negative cells sorted from bone marrow. Receptors originate from a donor older than 35 with multiple myeloma.

This clonotype was counted ten times or more. This chain uses TRBV7-2 with TRBJ2-7; D remains unclear. This CDR3 is 12 amino acids long. V was trimmed by 2 bases and J by 3 bases, leaving 5 bases between them. The germline V gene encodes CDR1 SGHTA and CDR2 FQGNSA. The CDR3 loop reads CASSLSNYEQYF. The DNA of the CDR3 is TGTGCCAGCAGCTTAAGTAACTACGAGCAGTACTTC.

By share of the sample, this clonotype is medium-sized. The chain joins TRBV2 to TRBJ2-1; D unclear. This CDR3 spans 12 amino acids. Germline V lookup: CDR1 SNHLY, CDR2 FYNNEI. Trimming cost V 1 base and J 9 bases, with 7 bases left between them. The chain's CDR3 is CASSEEGFEQFF. The CDR3 DNA is TGTGCCAGCAGTGAAGAAGGGTTTGAGCAGTTCTTC.

The sample holds many counts of this clonotype. This rearrangement joins TRBV30 to TRBJ2-5, with unresolved D. The CDR3 is 12 residues long. V was clipped by 3 bases and J by 5 bases, with 10 bases between them. Germline V gives CDR1 GTSNPN, CDR2 SVGIG (reference sequence). The CDR3 reads CAWRPVGETQYF. As DNA, the CDR3 is TGTGCCTGGAGGCCGGTGGGGGAGACCCAGTACTTC.

The chain has TRBV7-8 and TRBJ2-7; possibly TRBD2 for D (8 bases). The germline gives CDR1 SGHVS, CDR2 FQNEAQ. Trimming removed 5 bases from V and 3 bases from J, with 17 bases in between. There are 15 residues in the CDR3. The CDR3 is CASSLSGDSGYEQYF. The DNA for the CDR3 is TGTGCCAGCAGCCTTAGCGGGGACAGCGGCTACGAGCAGTACTTC.

This clonotype is medium-sized in the sample. CDR3 sequence reads: CASSARGNVEAFF. DNA for the CDR3: TGTGCCAGCAGCGCCAGGGGGAACGTTGAAGCTTTCTTT. The chain combines TRBV7-9 with TRBJ1-1; 7 nucleotides align to TRBD1. This CDR3 region has 13 residues. Germline lookup yields CDR1 SEHNR and CDR2 FQNEAQ (reference sequence). The J segment lost 7 bases and the V segment lost 5 bases, leaving 7 bases of the junction unmatched.

This clonotype is medium-sized (0.01 to 0.1%) by share. The chain combines TRBV6-5 with TRBJ1-1; D gene uncertain. The length of the CDR3 is 15 residues. The germline CDR1 and CDR2 sequences are MNHEY and SVGAGI. Trimming removed 5 bases from V and 1 base from J, with 14 bases in between. The CDR3 reads CASSPHSGGNTEAFF. CDR3 nucleotides: TGTGCCAGCAGTCCACATTCTGGCGGGAACACTGAAGCTTTCTTT.

In this sample, this clonotype is medium-sized. The chain recombines TRBV9 with TRBJ2-1, with D possibly being TRBD2 (6 bases). CDR1 and CDR2 (germline): SGDLS, YYNGEE. V lost 4 bases, J lost 10 bases, and 12 bases lay in between. CDR3 length: 12 residues. The CDR3 loop reads CASSNGGSEQFF. The DNA for the CDR3 is TGTGCCAGCAGCAACGGGGGTAGCGAGCAGTTCTTC. The full variable domain, its missing parts supplied by reference TRBV9 and TRBJ2-1, is DSGVTQTPKHLITATGQRVTLRCSPRSGDLSVYWYQQSLDQGLQFLIQYYNGEERAKGNILERFSAQQFPDLHSELNLSSLELGDSALYFCASSNGGSEQFFGPGTRLTVL.

Ten or more counts support this clonotype. V is TRBV4-2 and J is TRBJ1-5; D possibly corresponds to TRBD1 (5 bases). With 1 base removed from V and 4 bases from J, the gap between germline ends came to 5 bases. Germline V gene lookup returns CDR1 LGHNA and CDR2 YNFKEQ. This CDR3 comprises 13 residues. CDR3 nucleotides: TGTGCCAGCAGCCAAGGACAGAATCAGCCCCAGCATTTT. This sequence encodes CASSQGQNQPQHF.

This clonotype occurred many times. CDR3 region: CASSYPRLAGAAYEQYF. DNA of the CDR3: TGTGCCAGCAGTTACCCCAGACTAGCGGGGGCGGCCTACGAGCAGTACTTC. This chain uses TRBV6-2 or TRBV6-3 with TRBJ2-7; 12 bases align to TRBD2. In germline, CDR1 is MNHEY, CDR2 SVGEGT. CDR3 length: 17 residues. V gave up 2 bases and J gave up 2 bases; unmatched junction bases: 7.

This clonotype was seen repeatedly, ten times or more. This chain joins TRBV20-1 and TRBJ2-7; D not certain. Germline CDR1 and CDR2: DFQATT and SNEGSKA (reference sequence). The CDR3 consists of 11 residues. Trimming removed 2 bases at V and 2 bases at J, with 4 bases between. The CDR3 loop is CSARQTYEQYF. The CDR3 bases are TGCAGTGCTAGACAGACCTACGAGCAGTACTTC.

Concerning this clonotype itself: The likely explanation is a read error, given a far larger clone one base away. CDR3 in amino acids: CASSLNLGGGERYGGRETQYF. The DNA for the CDR3 is TGTGCCAGCAGCTTAAACCTCGGAGGAGGAGAACGTTACGGGGGGAGGGAGACCCAGTACTTC. The rearrangement links TRBV5-8 to TRBJ2-5; the match to TRBD2 covers 7 bases. The ends lost 2 bases at V and 5 bases at J; junction bases unmatched: 27. CDR3 length: 21 amino acids. Per germline, CDR1 SGHTS and CDR2 YDEGEE.

This clonotype showed up many times. The chain carries TRBV4-2 and TRBJ1-2; D possibly corresponds to TRBD1 (6 bases). CDR1 is LGHNA and CDR2 is YNFKEQ in the germline V gene. V lost 2 bases, J lost 8 bases, and 15 bases lay in between. The CDR3 sequence is 14 residues long. CDR3 sequence: CASSQRTGSKGYTF. The CDR3 DNA reads as TGTGCCAGCAGCCAACGTACAGGGTCGAAAGGCTACACCTTC.

In its sample, this clonotype was seen many times. The chain is built from TRBV12-3 or TRBV12-4 and TRBJ2-1; no reliable D call. This CDR3 is 15 amino acids long. V lost 0 bases to trimming and J lost 8 bases, with 14 bases between them. The CDR3 nucleotides read TGTGCCAGCAGTTTAGCTAATTCCCCGGCGGATGAGCAGTTCTTC. Translation gives CASSLANSPADEQFF.

About this clonotype: A far larger clone lies a single base away; this is likely a read error. This rearrangement joins TRBV7-3 to TRBJ2-1; TRBD2 agrees at 7 bases. CDR1 and CDR2 (germline): SGHTA, FQGTGA. The CDR3 is 16 amino acids. In DNA, the CDR3 is TGTGCCAGCAGCTTGTTAAGGCTAGCGGTATACAATGAGCAGCTCTTC. Residues: CASSLLRLAVYNEQLF. The whole variable domain, remainder taken from reference TRBV7-3 and TRBJ2-1, is GAGVSQTPSNKVTEKGKYVELRCDPISGHTALYWYRQSLGQGPEFLIYFQGTGAADDSGLPNDRFFAVRPEGSVSTLKIQRTERGDSAVYLCASSLLRLAVYNEQLFGPGTRLTVL.

This clonotype is judged medium-sized. CDR3 loop: CASSPGGRAYEQYF. CDR3 nucleotides: TGCGCCAGCAGCCCCGGAGGTCGGGCATACGAGCAGTACTTC. This chain joins TRBV5-1 and TRBJ2-7; maybe TRBD2 (5 bases). In germline, CDR1 is SGHRS, CDR2 YFSETQ. The CDR3 runs to 14 residues. V was clipped by 4 bases and J by 4 bases, with 15 bases between them.

This clonotype was detected many times. The junction and the germline gene differ at one end; a read error may be behind it. The chain has TRBV20-1 and TRBJ2-3, with a possible D match to TRBD2 (7 bases). Germline CDR1 and CDR2: DFQATT and SNEGSKA (reference sequence). The CDR3 runs 12 residues. Here the CDR3 DNA reads TGCAGTGCCGAGAGGGGGATTGCGGGGGTGCTTTTT. Translated, it gives CSAERGIAGVLF.

Details on this clonotype: Likely a read error: the CDR3 ends without its conserved phenylalanine or tryptophan. V gene TRBV7-9 combines with J gene TRBJ2-1; no clear D gene. The germline CDR1 and CDR2 sequences are SEHNR and FQNEAQ (reference sequence). The V and J ends lost 5 bases and 4 bases respectively, with 9 bases between them. This CDR3 has 13 amino acids. The CDR3 nucleotides are TGTGCCAGCAGCCCTGACGATTACAATGAGCAGTTCATC. It yields the protein CASSPDDYNEQFI.

This clonotype was seen ten or more times. The V and J genes are TRBV7-8 and TRBJ2-1; 7 bases are a match to TRBD1. The CDR3 has 14 residues. From germline, CDR1 is SGHVS and CDR2 FQNEAQ. With 2 bases clipped from V and 12 bases from J, the junction kept 10 bases outside the gene matches. The CDR3 loop reads CASSLPGQSKLQFF. CDR3 DNA sequence: TGTGCCAGCAGCTTACCGGGACAGTCCAAACTGCAGTTCTTC.

This clonotype was picked up many times. The V and J genes are TRBV29-1 and TRBJ1-1; the D is unclear. Germline assignment: CDR1 SQVTM and CDR2 ANQGSEA. This CDR3 region has 11 residues. The V and J ends lost 4 bases and 5 bases respectively, with 8 bases between them. CDR3 DNA sequence: TGCAGCGTTGTTCCTGGTACTGAAGCTTTCTTT. This codes for CSVVPGTEAFF.

About this clonotype: Its ends do not fully match the called genes, so a read error is possible. The chain couples TRBV11-2 to TRBJ2-5; no firm D call. Germline CDR1 SGHAT, CDR2 FQNNGV. The CDR3 runs to 12 residues. CDR3 DNA: TGTGCCAGCAGCCCCCCTTCTGTGACCCAGTGCTTC. This gives the protein CASSPPSVTQCF.

This clonotype showed up many times. The chain uses TRBV27 and TRBJ2-5; D not certain. CDR3 length: 15 amino acids. Trimming shortened V by 5 bases and J by 1 base, and 14 bases separated the two germline ends. Germline-derived CDR1 and CDR2 are MNHEY and SMNVEV (reference sequence). CDR3 residues: CASSPSVQSQETQYF. DNA of the CDR3: TGTGCCAGCAGTCCCTCGGTACAGAGCCAAGAGACCCAGTACTTC.

In the case of this clonotype: Given the absence of the conserved phenylalanine or tryptophan at the CDR3 end, a read error is likely. This chain connects TRBV11-3 to TRBJ2-3; 9 nucleotides agree with TRBD2. The trim removed 0 bases at V and 2 bases at J, leaving 9 bases unmatched. Germline assignment: CDR1 SGHNT and CDR2 YENEEA. The CDR3 sequence is 18 residues long. CDR3 protein: CASSLESSGATYTDTQYL. CDR3 DNA: TGTGCCAGCAGCTTAGAGTCTAGCGGGGCAACCTACACAGATACGCAGTATCTT.

Many counts were recorded for this clonotype. The CDR3 bases are TGCGCCAGCAGCCCCAACATGGAGAATGAAAAACTGTTTTTT. Its protein is CASSPNMENEKLFF. The chain couples TRBV4-3 to TRBJ1-4; D is unclear. V was trimmed by 4 bases and J by 5 bases, leaving 11 bases between them. This CDR3 has 14 residues. Germline V CDR1 and CDR2: LGHNA, YSLEER.

In this sample, this clonotype turned up many times. J is TRBJ2-7 and V is TRBV7-2; D gene uncertain. This CDR3 has 12 residues. Per germline, CDR1 SGHTA and CDR2 FQGNSA. The V end was cut by 1 base, the J end by 7 bases, with 8 bases between. CDR3 region: CASSLDLDEQYF. CDR3 coding DNA: TGTGCCAGCAGCTTAGACTTAGATGAGCAGTACTTC.

This clonotype was counted between two and nine times. This may stem from a read error, because a much larger clone lies one nucleotide away. The CDR3 DNA is TGTGCCAGCAGCTTAATGGGACGGGGTGGAGAGACCCAGTACTTC. This encodes CASSLMGRGGETQYF. The rearrangement uses TRBV11-3 and TRBJ2-5, with D possibly called TRBD1 or TRBD2 (5 bases each). V was shortened by 2 bases and J by 4 bases, with 14 bases between the two germline ends. The length of the CDR3 is 15 residues. Germline V gene data show CDR1 as SGHNT and CDR2 as YENEEA.